The present entry profiles one T cell receptor beta chain with its context. This specimen belongs to a study of blood T cell repertoires in COVID-19. Profiling relied on immunoSEQ multiplex PCR, and the TCRdb table lists in-frame clones only, not all of them. Of approximately 300,000 clones listed, roughly nine tenths were seen once; the top ten hold roughly a tenth. Sequenced material: PBMCs or T cells enriched from blood (not recorded which). The clonotype was recovered from a woman between 25 and 40 years old who had recovered from COVID-19.

The CDR3 bases are TGTGCCAGCAGCTTAGTAGCAGGGGGTTTAGACGGCTACACCTTC. Amino acid sequence: CASSLVAGGLDGYTF. The chain joins TRBV7-6 to TRBJ1-2; 7 nucleotides align to TRBD1. V trimming: 1 base; J trimming: 8 bases; junction bases outside the gene matches: 10. CDR1 is SGHVS and CDR2 is FNYEAQ in the germline V gene. This CDR3 is 15 amino acids long.